The present entry profiles one T cell receptor beta chain with its context. Antigen: not known. V was clipped by 1 base and J by 2 bases; unmatched bases: 5. CDR3 length equals 16 residues. Germline CDR1 LNHNV, CDR2 YYDKDF (reference sequence). This sample stems from a study of OX40 agonist ivuxolimab in advanced cancers. As for the study in general: Dose-escalation patients suffered from hepatocellular carcinoma, melanoma, renal cell or head and neck cancer.

Study results and limitations: Individuals who were partial responders at 0.1-3.0 mg/kg had clonal expansion that ranked among the lowest.

The protocol was immunoSEQ multiplex PCR, while the TCRdb copy is restricted to in-frame clones and leaves out a portion. Here the sample spans 75,000 to 95,000 clones, approximately 88% being singletons. The source of this sequence is an adult with an advanced solid tumor such as melanoma, head and neck, liver or kidney cancer. The sample was CD4+ or CD8+ T cells sorted from blood, taken in a trial of the OX40 agonist ivuxolimab. The V call is TRBV15, the J call TRBJ2-3, with TRBD1 matching 8 bases. The chain's CDR3 is CATSRGGQGITDTQYF. DNA for the CDR3: TGTGCCACCAGCAGAGGTGGACAGGGCATCACAGATACGCAGTATTTT.